This TCR beta chain was recovered during a study of T cells in women clearing cervical HPV infection. Whole-study context: Case blood was drawn a median 149 days after lesion detection.

Germline assignment: CDR1 SGHRS and CDR2 YFSETQ. The CDR3 has 17 residues. Trimming took off 1 base at V and 5 bases at J, with 21 bases between the two ends. This table comes from immunoSEQ multiplex PCR, and its TCRdb copy is limited to in-frame clones, with some not included. In total, the table holds approximately 40,000 clones. Cervical HPV DNA detected by MY09/MY11 PCR, typed by dot-blot. In regard to this clone: The CDR3 is cut off 3 residues early in the read; its end comes from the germline J gene.

The genes are TRBV5-1 and TRBJ1-1; perhaps TRBD1 as D (5 bases). The receptor comes from a woman between 18 and 75 years old with a cervical HPV16 infection that either progressed to CIN3+ or cleared (not recorded which). The sample taken for sequencing was blood buffy coat. CDR3 bases read: TGCGCCAGCAGCTTGTTTAAGTCGCGGGGGTTAGGGACTGAA. This encodes CASSLFKSRGLGTE. The whole CDR3 sequence reads CASSLFKSRGLGTEAFF.